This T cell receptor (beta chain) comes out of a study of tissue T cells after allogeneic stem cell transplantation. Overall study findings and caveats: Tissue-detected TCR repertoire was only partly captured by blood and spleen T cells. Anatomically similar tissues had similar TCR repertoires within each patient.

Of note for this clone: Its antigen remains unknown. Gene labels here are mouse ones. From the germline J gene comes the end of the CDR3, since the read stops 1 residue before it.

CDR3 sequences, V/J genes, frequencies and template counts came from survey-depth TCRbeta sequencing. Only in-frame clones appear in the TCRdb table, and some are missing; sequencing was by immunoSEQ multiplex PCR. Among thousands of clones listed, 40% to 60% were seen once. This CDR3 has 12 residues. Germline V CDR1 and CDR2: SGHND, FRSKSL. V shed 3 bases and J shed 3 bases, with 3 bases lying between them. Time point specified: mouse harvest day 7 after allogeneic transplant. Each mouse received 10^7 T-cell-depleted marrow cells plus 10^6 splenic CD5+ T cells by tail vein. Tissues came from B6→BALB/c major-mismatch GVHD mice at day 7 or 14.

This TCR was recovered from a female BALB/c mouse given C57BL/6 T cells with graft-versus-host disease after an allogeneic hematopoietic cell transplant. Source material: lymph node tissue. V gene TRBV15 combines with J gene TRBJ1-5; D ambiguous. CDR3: CASSFGNQAPLF. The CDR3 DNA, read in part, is TGTGCCAGCAGTTTTGGCAACCAGGCTCCGCTT.